Shown below are 6 T cell receptor beta chains from a single sample sequenced in a study of blood T cell repertoires in COVID-19. Some clones are missing from TCRdb's copy, which holds only in-frame ones; the method was immunoSEQ multiplex PCR. The table records under 250,000 clones, roughly 84% of them present only once. The sequencing sample was made of peripheral blood. The receptors were gathered from a woman in her fifties or sixties who had recovered from COVID-19.

The chain carries TRBV25-1 and TRBJ1-4; D is uncertain. Germline V gene data show CDR1 as MGHDK and CDR2 as SYGVNS. The CDR3 runs to 13 residues. V lost 3 bases and J 8 bases, leaving 10 bases between the germline ends. The CDR3 loop reads CASSDGAREKLFF. The CDR3 DNA follows: TGTGCCAGCAGTGATGGCGCCAGGGAAAAACTGTTTTTT.

V gene TRBV9 combines with J gene TRBJ1-2; D remains ambiguous. Trimming shortened V by 0 bases and J by 0 bases, and 18 bases separated the two germline ends. Germline V gene lookup returns CDR1 SGDLS and CDR2 YYNGEE. There are 18 residues in the CDR3. The CDR3 nucleotides read TGTGCCAGCAGCGTAGCCCTTCTTACGTCAGATACTAACTATGGCTACACCTTC. It yields the protein CASSVALLTSDTNYGYTF.

The chain recombines TRBV7-9 with TRBJ2-3, with TRBD2 as a possible D gene (5 bases). The V end was cut by 5 bases, the J end by 2 bases, with 11 bases between. Germline V gene lookup returns CDR1 SEHNR and CDR2 FQNEAQ (reference sequence). The CDR3 runs 14 residues. The CDR3 spells CASSPRANTDTQYF. The CDR3 DNA is TGTGCCAGCAGCCCGCGGGCTAACACAGATACGCAGTATTTT.

This clone was seen a handful of times. V usage is TRBV2 and J usage is TRBJ1-1, with D possibly matching TRBD1 (6 bases). Germline assignment: CDR1 SNHLY and CDR2 FYNNEI. The CDR3 has 15 amino acids. V dropped 6 bases and J dropped 11 bases, with 25 bases sitting between them. The CDR3 sequence is CASSHKPQGRTGAFF. CDR3 bases: TGTGCCAGCAGCCATAAACCACAGGGACGGACGGGGGCTTTCTTT.

V and J are TRBV6-1 and TRBJ2-3, with TRBD2 matching over 11 bases. The CDR3 has 16 residues. V lost 1 base and J lost 8; bases outside the gene matches: 8. The germline V gene encodes CDR1 MNHNS and CDR2 SASEGT. The CDR3 loop is CASSEGSGGAAGTQYF. The CDR3 bases are TGTGCCAGCAGTGAAGGTAGCGGGGGGGCCGCGGGTACGCAGTATTTT.

The gene calls are TRBV6-6 and TRBJ1-3, with D maybe TRBD1 (6 bases). Trimming cost V 7 bases and J 0 bases, with 13 bases left between them. The germline V gene has CDR1 MNHNY and CDR2 SVGAGI (reference sequence). The CDR3 totals 15 residues. This chain's CDR3 is CASKGGLFSGNTIYF. CDR3 DNA: TGTGCCAGCAAAGGGGGTTTGTTCTCTGGAAACACCATATATTTT.